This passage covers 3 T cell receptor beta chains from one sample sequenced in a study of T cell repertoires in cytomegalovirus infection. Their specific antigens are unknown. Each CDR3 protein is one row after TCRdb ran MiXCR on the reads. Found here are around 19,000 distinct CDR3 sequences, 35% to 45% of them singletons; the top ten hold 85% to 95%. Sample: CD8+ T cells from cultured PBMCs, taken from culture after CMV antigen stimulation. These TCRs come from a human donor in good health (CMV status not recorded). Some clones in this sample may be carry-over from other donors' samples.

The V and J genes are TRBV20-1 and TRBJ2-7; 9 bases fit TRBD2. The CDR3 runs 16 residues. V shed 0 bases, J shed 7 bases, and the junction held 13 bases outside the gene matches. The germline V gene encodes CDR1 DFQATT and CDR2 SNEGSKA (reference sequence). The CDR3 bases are TGCAGTGCTAGAGACGGACTTCTAGCGGGACAGAGGGAGCAGTACTTC. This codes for CSARDGLLAGQREQYF.

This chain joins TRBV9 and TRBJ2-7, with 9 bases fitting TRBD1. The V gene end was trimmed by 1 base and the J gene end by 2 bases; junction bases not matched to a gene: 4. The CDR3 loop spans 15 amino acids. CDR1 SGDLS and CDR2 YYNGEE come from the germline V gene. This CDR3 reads CASSVLGDRAYEQYF. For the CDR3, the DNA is TGTGCCAGCAGCGTACTTGGGGACAGGGCCTACGAGCAGTACTTC.

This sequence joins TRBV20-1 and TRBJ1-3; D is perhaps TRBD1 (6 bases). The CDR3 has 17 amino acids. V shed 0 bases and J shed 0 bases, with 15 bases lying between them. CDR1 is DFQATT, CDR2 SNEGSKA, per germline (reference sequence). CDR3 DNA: TGCAGTGCTAGAGACCAGGGGATACAGAGCTCTGGAAACACCATATATTTT. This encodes CSARDQGIQSSGNTIYF.